A selection of T cell receptor beta chains follows, all from one sample in a study of blood T cell repertoires in COVID-19. Data came from immunoSEQ multiplex PCR; TCRdb stores just in-frame clones and leaves some out. The top ten hold approximately 12% of the sample, which has around 310,000 clones, around nine tenths seen once. The specimen sequenced was peripheral blood. The receptors here all came from a woman aged 55-69 years with acute or convalescent COVID-19. Both conserved end residues are part of each CDR3. A D gene is named only where the DNA matches it firmly. Clone size appears in some rows only: once, few, many, or a class for an expanded clone.

J gene: TRBJ1-1
D gene: TRBD1
V gene: TRBV27
clone size: -
CDR3 DNA: TGTGCCAGCAGTTCACCAGGGGGCGGGGGCGCTTTCTTT
CDR3 protein: CASSSPGGGGAFF

J gene: TRBJ2-2
D gene: TRBD2
V gene: TRBV5-4
clone size: -
CDR3 DNA: TGTGCCAGCAGCCCCGTGGGAGGGTTAGCCGGGGAGCTGTTTTTT
CDR3 protein: CASSPVGGLAGELFF

J gene: TRBJ1-6
D gene: -
V gene: TRBV4-2
clone size: few
CDR3 DNA: TGTGCCAGCAGCCAAGAGGGGGGTTCAAATTCACCCCTCCACTTT
CDR3 protein: CASSQEGGSNSPLHF

J gene: TRBJ1-1
D gene: -
V gene: TRBV9
clone size: -
CDR3 DNA: TGTGCCAGCAGCGTGGACAACTTGAACACTGAAGCTTTCTTT
CDR3 protein: CASSVDNLNTEAFF

J gene: TRBJ1-6
D gene: -
V gene: TRBV4-1
clone size: -
CDR3 DNA: TGCGCCAGCAGCCAAGATCAAGGCGGTTTTTCACCCCTCCACTTT
CDR3 protein: CASSQDQGGFSPLHF

J gene: TRBJ1-1
D gene: TRBD1
V gene: TRBV18
clone size: few
CDR3 DNA: TGTGCCAGCTCACCCTCAGGGGGCACTGAAGCTTTCTTT
CDR3 protein: CASSPSGGTEAFF

J gene: TRBJ1-3
D gene: -
V gene: TRBV30
clone size: -
CDR3 DNA: TGTGCCTGGGAACCGGGGGGCTCTGGAAACACCATATATTTT
CDR3 protein: CAWEPGGSGNTIYF

J gene: TRBJ2-2
D gene: -
V gene: TRBV21-1
clone size: -
CDR3 DNA: TGTGCCAGCAAGCCCACCGGGGAGCTGTTTTTT
CDR3 protein: CASKPTGELFF

J gene: TRBJ1-1
D gene: -
V gene: TRBV5-1
clone size: -
CDR3 DNA: TGCGCCAGCAGCTCCGACAGAGACACTGAAGCTTTCTTT
CDR3 protein: CASSSDRDTEAFF

J gene: TRBJ2-2
D gene: -
V gene: TRBV6-6
clone size: -
CDR3 DNA: TGTGCCAGCAGTAAGACGGGGAGCACCGGGGAGCTGTTTTTT
CDR3 protein: CASSKTGSTGELFF